Below, 8 T cell receptor beta chains from the same sample are listed, as sequenced in a study of blood T cells in healthy people across ages. A second roughly 7 to 12 cycle PCR used barcoded and J-beta primers. MiXCR was run by TCRdb on the 5' RACE reads, yielding one entry per CDR3 protein. The table records fewer than 2,000,000 distinct CDR3 sequences, about two fifths of them present only once. The sequenced sample was blood. All receptors derive from a human donor in good health.

This clonotype was counted a few times. The gene calls are TRBV19 and TRBJ2-5, with TRBD1 matching over 7 bases. CDR1 and CDR2 from the germline V gene are LNHDA and SQIVND (reference sequence). This CDR3 has 15 residues. V gave up 6 bases and J gave up 1 base; unmatched junction bases: 8. CDR3 amino acids: CASRQVGTAQETQYF. Written as DNA, the CDR3 is TGTGCCAGTAGGCAAGTGGGGACAGCCCAAGAGACCCAGTACTTC.

The chain uses TRBV5-6 and TRBJ2-7; 7 bases line up with TRBD2. V trimming: 4 bases; J trimming: 4 bases; junction bases outside the gene matches: 5. This CDR3 has 13 residues. Germline loops: CDR1 SGHDT, CDR2 YYEEEE. CDR3: CASSPREVYEQYF. CDR3 sequence (DNA): TGTGCCAGCAGCCCTCGGGAGGTTTACGAGCAGTACTTC.

The gene calls are TRBV5-1 and TRBJ2-5; D is perhaps TRBD1 (5 bases). Germline V gene lookup returns CDR1 SGHRS and CDR2 YFSETQ. The germline V and J ends were trimmed by 6 bases and 6 bases, with 12 bases remaining between them. The CDR3 runs to 12 residues. DNA for the CDR3: TGCGCCAGCACACAGGAAGGAAAGACCCAGTACTTC. It encodes CASTQEGKTQYF.

This clonotype has ten or more counts. The chain couples TRBV20-1 to TRBJ1-6; D not certain. The V and J ends lost 0 bases and 0 bases respectively, with 6 bases between them. The CDR3 is 15 amino acids. Germline CDR1 is DFQATT and CDR2 is SNEGSKA (reference sequence). CDR3 region: CSAREPSSYNSPLHF. CDR3 nucleotide sequence: TGCAGTGCTAGAGAACCTAGCTCCTATAATTCACCCCTCCACTTT.

The chain recombines TRBV28 with TRBJ2-1; possibly TRBD2 for D (5 bases). This CDR3 comprises 12 residues. V dropped 11 bases and J dropped 0 bases, with 8 bases sitting between them. CDR1 and CDR2 (germline): MDHEN, SYDVKM. The CDR3 sequence: CAGRGSYNEQFF. CDR3 bases: TGTGCCGGCCGGGGCTCCTACAATGAGCAGTTCTTC.

For this clonotype: This may arise from a read error, as a much more abundant clone is one base away. The J gene is TRBJ2-1, the V gene TRBV29-1, with D unclear. The CDR3 runs to 15 residues. CDR1 is SQVTM and CDR2 is ANQGSEA in the germline V gene. DNA for the CDR3: TGCAGCGTTGGTGGAGCCCTTAGCTCCTGCAATGAGCAGTTCTTC. It is translated as CSVGGALSSCNEQFF.

This sequence joins TRBV6-6 and TRBJ1-1; perhaps TRBD1 as D (5 bases). Germline-derived CDR1 and CDR2 are MNHNY and SVGAGI (reference sequence). CDR3 length equals 12 residues. Trimming took off 7 bases at V and 10 bases at J, with 16 bases between the two ends. Here the CDR3 reads CASTSQGVRAFF. Here the CDR3 DNA reads TGTGCCAGCACCAGTCAGGGTGTTCGAGCTTTCTTT.

This clonotype was found a few times. This chain links TRBV29-1 with TRBJ1-2; 7 bases map to TRBD1. Germline V gives CDR1 SQVTM, CDR2 ANQGSEA. This CDR3 has 12 amino acids. Germline trimming cut 7 bases from V and 5 bases from J; bases unmatched to any gene: 7. The CDR3 DNA follows: TGCAGCGGCCTATTGACAGGGTATGGCTACACCTTC. Translation gives CSGLLTGYGYTF.